This paragraph covers one T cell receptor beta chain sequence. MiXCR, run by TCRdb on the 5' RACE reads, gives a single entry per CDR3 protein. The sample has roughly 400,000 distinct CDR3 sequences, roughly 15% seen once. The CDR3 is 14 residues long. The V end lost 3 bases, the J end lost 1 base, and 10 bases lay between the germline ends. CDR1 and CDR2 from the germline V gene are SGHRS and YFSETQ. These data belong to a study of T-cell memory formation after mild COVID-19. This TCR derives from a man between 18 and 35 years old who had mild COVID-19 (a few samples of this study predate the infection). Cell type and time point are not known. The sequenced sample was PBMCs or a T cell subset sorted from them (not recorded which). This rearrangement joins TRBV5-1 to TRBJ2-5; perhaps TRBD2 as D (5 bases). CDR3 sequence: CASSSGVLQETQYF. CDR3 nucleotides: TGCGCCAGCAGCTCCGGGGTTCTCCAAGAGACCCAGTACTTC.